Presented here are 17 T cell receptor beta chains from one specimen sequenced in a study of blood T cell repertoires in COVID-19. Sequenced by immunoSEQ multiplex PCR; TCRdb stores in-frame clones only, minus some. The sample includes 200,000 to 250,000 clones, about 80% of them seen just once. The sample was PBMCs or T cells enriched from blood (not recorded which). The source is a man between 60 and 70 years old who had recovered from COVID-19.

The rearrangement joins TRBV10-3 to TRBJ1-5; D ambiguous. There are 14 residues in the CDR3. Looked up from germline, CDR1 is ENHRY and CDR2 is SYGVKD. Trimming took off 0 bases at V and 8 bases at J, with 11 bases between the two ends. The CDR3 loop is CAISESMASEPQHF. In nucleotides, the CDR3 is TGTGCCATCAGTGAGTCGATGGCTTCTGAGCCCCAGCATTTT.

This clone turned up a few times. V and J are TRBV7-6 and TRBJ1-1, with D unclear. The CDR3 is made up of 17 amino acids. V lost 0 bases, J lost 5 bases, and 19 bases lay in between. CDR1 and CDR2 (germline): SGHVS, FNYEAQ. This chain's CDR3 is CASSLASGSGVRTEAFF. CDR3 nucleotide sequence: TGTGCCAGCAGCTTAGCTTCGGGGAGCGGCGTCCGAACTGAAGCTTTCTTT. Supplemented by reference TRBV7-6 and TRBJ1-1, the full variable domain reads GAGVSQSPRYKVTKRGQDVALRCDPISGHVSLYWYRQALGQGPEFLTYFNYEAQQDKSGLPNDRFSAERPEGSISTLTIQRTEQRDSAMYRCASSLASGSGVRTEAFFGQGTRLTVV.

V gene TRBV7-2 combines with J gene TRBJ1-1; perhaps TRBD1 as D (6 bases). Germline V gene sequence: CDR1 SGHTA, CDR2 FQGNSA. V lost 2 bases, J lost 6 bases, and 10 bases lay in between. CDR3 length: 13 amino acids. CDR3 coding DNA: TGTGCCAGCAGCTTACCGAGGACAGCTGAAGCTTTCTTT. Its translation: CASSLPRTAEAFF.

The chain employs TRBV2 and TRBJ1-4; D gene unclear. The germline V and J ends were trimmed by 1 base and 5 bases, with 11 bases remaining between them. The CDR3 contains 15 residues. Germline CDR1 is SNHLY and CDR2 is FYNNEI. CDR3 sequence reads: CASSEVGGKNEKLFF. CDR3 coding DNA: TGTGCCAGCAGTGAAGTAGGAGGGAAAAATGAAAAACTGTTTTTT.

V gene TRBV4-1 combines with J gene TRBJ2-4; 9 bases line up with TRBD1. The trim removed 0 bases at V and 7 bases at J, leaving 10 bases unmatched. Germline V gene data show CDR1 as MGHRA and CDR2 as YSYEKL. The CDR3 covers 17 residues. The CDR3 protein is CASSQDNTGGAWNIQYF. In DNA, the CDR3 is TGCGCCAGCAGCCAAGATAACACAGGGGGCGCTTGGAACATTCAGTACTTC.

J is TRBJ2-3 and V is TRBV6-4; maybe TRBD2 (5 bases). The CDR3 consists of 14 residues. CDR1 is MRHNA, CDR2 SNTAGT, per germline. The CDR3 loop reads CGRIWRCFTDTQYF. CDR3 bases: TGTGGCCGTATTTGGAGGTGCTTCACAGATACGCAGTATTTT.

The rearrangement links TRBV19 to TRBJ2-1, with 10 nucleotides matching TRBD2. Trimming removed 6 bases from V and 2 bases from J; junction bases left unmatched: 4. This CDR3 has 15 amino acids. Germline CDR1 and CDR2: LNHDA and SQIVND (reference sequence). The CDR3 here is CASRLSGGPYNEQFF. CDR3 bases: TGTGCCAGTAGGCTTAGCGGGGGGCCCTACAATGAGCAGTTCTTC.

This sequence joins TRBV11-3 and TRBJ2-7; 8 nucleotides align to TRBD2. The CDR3 extends over 15 amino acids. The germline gives CDR1 SGHNT, CDR2 YENEEA. V was clipped by 5 bases and J by 2 bases; unmatched bases: 8. The chain's CDR3 is CASSLLGGGPYEQYF. The CDR3 DNA reads TGTGCCAGCAGCCTGCTTGGCGGGGGGCCCTACGAGCAGTACTTC. Combining the CDR3 with reference TRBV11-3 and TRBJ2-7 gives the whole variable domain EAGVVQSPRYKIIEKKQPVAFWCNPISGHNTLYWYLQNLGQGPELLIRYENEEAVDDSQLPKDRFSAERLKGVDSTLKIQPAELGDSAVYLCASSLLGGGPYEQYFGPGTRLTVT.

This chain connects TRBV11-2 to TRBJ2-4; D is uncertain. Germline V gives CDR1 SGHAT, CDR2 FQNNGV. Trimming left V 3 bases short and J 1 base short, with 10 bases between. The CDR3 totals 15 residues. The CDR3 spells CASSLGSPAKNIQYF. In DNA form, the CDR3 reads TGTGCCAGCAGCTTGGGCAGTCCTGCCAAAAACATTCAGTACTTC.

This clone was found a few times. The V and J genes are TRBV7-6 and TRBJ2-7; 11 bases are a match to TRBD2. This CDR3 has 15 amino acids. CDR1 is SGHVS, CDR2 FNYEAQ, per germline. V lost 5 bases to trimming and J lost 2 bases; unmatched junction nucleotides: 5. CDR3 in amino acids: CASSKTSGGTYEQYF. In DNA form, the CDR3 reads TGTGCCAGCAGCAAAACTAGCGGGGGCACCTACGAGCAGTACTTC.

The V and J genes are TRBV10-3 and TRBJ2-5, with a weak D call TRBD1 (5 bases). The V gene lost 2 bases and the J gene lost 2 bases, with 6 bases spanning the gap. Germline V gene lookup returns CDR1 ENHRY and CDR2 SYGVKD. The CDR3 extends over 13 amino acids. This CDR3 is CAISERQQETQYF. The CDR3 coding sequence is TGTGCCATCAGTGAGAGACAGCAAGAGACCCAGTACTTC.

V usage is TRBV3-1 (or the pseudogene TRBV3-2) and J usage is TRBJ1-6, with a weak D call TRBD1 (5 bases). CDR1 and CDR2 from the germline V gene are LGHDT and YNNKEL (reference sequence). Trimming pared 4 bases from V and 7 bases from J, leaving 20 bases between. CDR3 length equals 17 residues. In DNA, the CDR3 is TGTGCCAGCAGCCTTCTAGGACAAAGCCAGCTGAATTCACCCCTCCACTTT. It specifies CASSLLGQSQLNSPLHF.

The V call is TRBV19, the J call TRBJ2-3; D gene uncertain. V was clipped by 2 bases and J by 5 bases, with 11 bases between them. The CDR3 runs to 14 residues. Germline V gene lookup returns CDR1 LNHDA and CDR2 SQIVND (reference sequence). Written as DNA, the CDR3 is TGTGCCAGTAGTATATTTGGCGGATTAGATACGCAGTATTTT. Protein: CASSIFGGLDTQYF. Complete variable domain (other parts from reference TRBV19 and TRBJ2-3): DGGITQSPKYLFRKEGQNVTLSCEQNLNHDAMYWYRQDPGQGLRLIYYSQIVNDFQKGDIAEGYSVSREKKESFPLTVTSAQKNPTAFYLCASSIFGGLDTQYFGPGTRLTVL.

CDR3 in DNA: TGTGCCAGCCATCCATCCACAGGGGGGATTGAAAAACTGTTTTTT. Translated, it gives CASHPSTGGIEKLFF. J is TRBJ1-4 and V is TRBV28; the match to TRBD1 covers 8 bases. Looked up from germline, CDR1 is MDHEN and CDR2 is SYDVKM. V dropped 8 bases and J dropped 7; count of bases not matched to a gene: 12. CDR3 length equals 15 residues. Full variable domain (remainder filled in from reference TRBV28 and TRBJ1-4): DVKVTQSSRYLVKRTGEKVFLECVQDMDHENMFWYRQDPGLGLRLIYFSYDVKMKEKGDIPEGYSVSREKKERFSLILESASTNQTSMYLCASHPSTGGIEKLFFGSGTQLSVL.

This clone appeared a few times. V usage is TRBV19 and J usage is TRBJ1-1; 7 bases align to TRBD1. The CDR3 contains 14 residues. With V trimmed by 5 bases and J by 4 bases, 7 bases remained unmatched. CDR1 is LNHDA and CDR2 is SQIVND in the germline V gene (reference sequence). CDR3 loop: CASSVRQGGTEAFF. CDR3 in DNA: TGTGCCAGTAGTGTTAGACAGGGTGGCACTGAAGCTTTCTTT.

The V gene is TRBV18, the J gene TRBJ1-2; no reliable D call. Germline CDR1 and CDR2: KGHSH and LQKENI. The CDR3 is 15 residues long. Trimming shortened V by 1 base and J by 0 bases, and 9 bases separated the two germline ends. The CDR3 DNA sequence: TGTGCCAGCTCACCACGAGAGTTTCCTAACTATGGCTACACCTTC. This encodes CASSPREFPNYGYTF.

This chain uses TRBV11-3 with TRBJ2-5, with D possibly matching TRBD2 (5 bases). This CDR3 comprises 15 residues. The germline V gene encodes CDR1 SGHNT and CDR2 YENEEA. Deletions cut 5 bases from V and 7 bases from J, with 20 bases between. CDR3: CASSVKAGPSTTQYF. In DNA form, the CDR3 reads TGTGCCAGCAGCGTAAAGGCGGGCCCCTCCACGACCCAGTACTTC. Complete variable domain (other parts from reference TRBV11-3 and TRBJ2-5): EAGVVQSPRYKIIEKKQPVAFWCNPISGHNTLYWYLQNLGQGPELLIRYENEEAVDDSQLPKDRFSAERLKGVDSTLKIQPAELGDSAVYLCASSVKAGPSTTQYFGPGTRLLVL.